This passage covers 17 T cell receptor beta chains from one sample sequenced in a study of T cell responses to AZD1222 COVID-19 vaccine (dated by TCRdb to the early 2020s). This specimen's time point label, per the study, means: baseline before first vaccination. Libraries came from the immunoSEQ multiplex PCR assay. TCRdb re-hosts the immuneACCESS table, in-frame sequences only. Its copies lack some clones; in the studies checked, an unresolved V gene accounts for under half of them, and the cause for the rest is not known. The sample table holds 95,000 to 100,000 clones, of which roughly 87% were seen once. The ten largest clonotypes hold 16% of the sample. The specimen comprised peripheral blood, sampled on day 0 of AZD1222 vaccination. These receptors were taken from an adult in good health.

This sequence joins TRBV28 and TRBJ2-7, with 12 nucleotides matching TRBD2. CDR1 and CDR2 (germline): MDHEN, SYDVKM. The CDR3 runs 14 residues. Unmatched junction bases numbered 10, after V lost 10 bases and J lost 6 bases. The chain's CDR3 is CATSRLAGAREQYF. The CDR3 region has the DNA TGTGCCACCTCAAGACTAGCGGGAGCCCGCGAGCAGTACTTC.

The CDR3 sequence is CASSVLGINNEAFF. CDR3 DNA: TGTGCCAGCAGCGTACTAGGAATCAATAATGAAGCTTTCTTT. This rearrangement joins TRBV9 to TRBJ1-1; D gene ambiguous. The CDR3 totals 14 residues. Germline V CDR1 and CDR2: SGDLS, YYNGEE. Trimming shortened V by 1 base and J by 7 bases, and 14 bases separated the two germline ends.

CDR3 nucleotide sequence: TGTGCCAGCAGTTTTAGGGGGATGTGGGGCTACACCTTC. Its translation is CASSFRGMWGYTF. V gene TRBV12-3 or TRBV12-4 combines with J gene TRBJ1-2, with D maybe TRBD1 (6 bases). The V end was cut by 3 bases, the J end by 8 bases, with 13 bases between. The CDR3 sequence is 13 residues long.

V is TRBV5-6 and J is TRBJ1-2; perhaps TRBD1 as D (5 bases). The CDR3 is 14 amino acids. Germline V lookup: CDR1 SGHDT, CDR2 YYEEEE. V was shortened by 0 bases and J by 4 bases, with 10 bases between the two germline ends. The CDR3 protein is CASSLEFQGYGYTF. Here the CDR3 DNA reads TGTGCCAGCAGCTTGGAATTTCAGGGCTATGGCTACACCTTC.

This chain joins TRBV11-2 and TRBJ2-2; TRBD2 is a possible D gene (6 bases). V shed 5 bases and J shed 0 bases, with 16 bases lying between them. Germline V lookup: CDR1 SGHAT, CDR2 FQNNGV. There are 17 residues in the CDR3. CDR3 loop: CASSPRTTTSNTGELFF. The CDR3, as DNA: TGTGCCAGCAGCCCCCGGACTACTACTTCGAACACCGGGGAGCTGTTTTTT.

This chain uses TRBV19 with TRBJ2-2; D is possibly TRBD2 (7 bases). V gave up 9 bases and J gave up 6 bases, with 20 bases separating them. Germline V lookup: CDR1 LNHDA, CDR2 SQIVND (reference sequence). The CDR3 runs to 15 residues. Here the CDR3 DNA reads TGTGCCAGCGGGGGGCTAGGGATTAAGGCCGGGGAGCTGTTTTTT. This translates into CASGGLGIKAGELFF.

This clone appeared a single time. The rearrangement links TRBV12-3 or TRBV12-4 to TRBJ2-2; no firm D call. The CDR3 covers 13 residues. V was shortened by 6 bases and J by 6 bases, with 11 bases between the two germline ends. The CDR3 DNA reads TGTGCCAGCAGATTTAGTGAGGCCGGGGAGCTGTTTTTT. It yields the protein CASRFSEAGELFF.

The rearrangement joins TRBV6-5 to TRBJ2-1; 10 nucleotides line up with TRBD2. There are 15 residues in the CDR3. Looked up from germline, CDR1 is MNHEY and CDR2 is SVGAGI. The V and J ends lost 4 bases and 9 bases, in that order; junction bases with no gene match: 9. The CDR3, as DNA: TGTGCCAGCAGTTTTCGGACTAGCGGTTTTGGTGAGCAGTTCTTC. This translates into CASSFRTSGFGEQFF.

Here the CDR3 reads CASTTGGGLNEQFF. The CDR3 nucleotides read TGCGCCAGCACCACAGGGGGCGGCTTGAATGAGCAGTTCTTC. V is TRBV4-1 and J is TRBJ2-1; 9 bases align to TRBD1. There are 14 residues in the CDR3. V lost 7 bases to trimming and J lost 7 bases; unmatched junction nucleotides: 8. Germline V gene data show CDR1 as MGHRA and CDR2 as YSYEKL.

The rearrangement links TRBV20-1 to TRBJ2-7; D remains unclear. The germline V gene encodes CDR1 DFQATT and CDR2 SNEGSKA (reference sequence). The CDR3 runs 10 residues. The ends were cut back, 6 bases at V and 5 bases at J, with 8 bases in the middle. The CDR3 spells CSASTNEQYF. CDR3 DNA sequence: TGCAGTGCAAGCACGAACGAGCAGTACTTC.

This chain joins TRBV18 and TRBJ1-1, with D perhaps TRBD1 (6 bases). CDR1 is KGHSH and CDR2 is LQKENI in the germline V gene. The CDR3 spans 13 residues. Between the trimmed V and J ends, which lost 3 bases and 6 bases, there was a span of 11 bases. CDR3 nucleotides: TGTGCCAGCTCACCTTCGGGGGGCGCTGAAGCTTTCTTT. Translating it yields CASSPSGGAEAFF.

The chain carries TRBV5-5 and TRBJ1-4; D gene unclear. The CDR3 sequence is 15 residues long. With 3 bases removed from V and 6 bases from J, the gap between germline ends came to 15 bases. Germline V gene data show CDR1 as SGHKS and CDR2 as YYEKEE (reference sequence). CDR3 amino acids: CASSSALHSYEKLFF. CDR3 nucleotides: TGTGCCAGCAGCTCGGCGCTCCACTCGTATGAAAAACTGTTTTTT. The whole variable domain, remainder taken from reference TRBV5-5 and TRBJ1-4, is DAGVTQSPTHLIKTRGQQVTLRCSPISGHKSVSWYQQVLGQGPQFIFQYYEKEERGRGNFPDRFSARQFPNYSSELNVNALLLGDSALYLCASSSALHSYEKLFFGSGTQLSVL.

The chain couples TRBV19 to TRBJ2-7; D not certain. Trimming removed 3 bases at V and 3 bases at J, with 9 bases between. The germline gives CDR1 LNHDA, CDR2 SQIVND (reference sequence). CDR3 length equals 13 residues. The CDR3 coding sequence is TGTGCCAGTAGTATCGGGCTGGGCTACGAGCAGTACTTC. Translated: CASSIGLGYEQYF. The full variable domain, rest sourced from reference TRBV19 and TRBJ2-7, is DGGITQSPKYLFRKEGQNVTLSCEQNLNHDAMYWYRQDPGQGLRLIYYSQIVNDFQKGDIAEGYSVSREKKESFPLTVTSAQKNPTAFYLCASSIGLGYEQYFGPGTRLTVT.

The V gene is TRBV18, the J gene TRBJ1-6; 7 bases are shared with TRBD1. V was pared by 4 bases and J by 6 bases, with 9 bases of the junction left unmatched. Germline values: CDR1 KGHSH, CDR2 LQKENI. CDR3 length equals 16 residues. The CDR3 region is CASSRRQGIVNSPLHF. The DNA of the CDR3 is TGTGCCAGCTCACGAAGACAGGGTATTGTTAATTCACCCCTCCACTTT.

The V call is TRBV6-5, the J call TRBJ2-7; 7 bases fit TRBD1. CDR3 size: 14 residues. Germline CDR1 MNHEY, CDR2 SVGAGI. Trimming cost V 6 bases and J 2 bases; bases outside gene matches: 7. The CDR3 loop reads CASRYTQGAYEQYF. The CDR3 DNA reads TGTGCCAGCAGATACACCCAGGGGGCCTACGAGCAGTACTTC.

The rearrangement uses TRBV28 and TRBJ1-4; possibly TRBD1 for D (6 bases). Trimming stripped 4 bases from V and 0 bases from J, with 12 bases between. CDR3 size: 16 residues. CDR1 is MDHEN and CDR2 is SYDVKM in the germline V gene. The CDR3 DNA reads TGTGCCAGCAGTTCGGCGGGACACTCAACTAATGAAAAACTGTTTTTT. Encoded protein: CASSSAGHSTNEKLFF.

The chain is built from TRBV5-4 and TRBJ2-5; 8 bases line up with TRBD2. Unmatched junction bases numbered 7, after V lost 1 base and J lost 5 bases. The CDR3 sequence is 15 residues long. Germline V gives CDR1 SGHNT, CDR2 YYREEE (reference sequence). As DNA, the CDR3 is TGTGCCAGCAGCTTGCCTAGCGGGCGGGGGGAGACCCAGTACTTC. This translates into CASSLPSGRGETQYF.